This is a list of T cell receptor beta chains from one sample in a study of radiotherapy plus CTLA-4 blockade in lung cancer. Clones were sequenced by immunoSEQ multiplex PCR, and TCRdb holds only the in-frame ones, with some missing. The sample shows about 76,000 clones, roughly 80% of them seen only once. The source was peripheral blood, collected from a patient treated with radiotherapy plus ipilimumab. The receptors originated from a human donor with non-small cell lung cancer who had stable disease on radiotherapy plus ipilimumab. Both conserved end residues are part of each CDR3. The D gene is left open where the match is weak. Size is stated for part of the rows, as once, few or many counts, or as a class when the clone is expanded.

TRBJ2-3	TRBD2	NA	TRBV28	TGTGCCAGCAGTCGGGGGGAGTTGTCAGATACGCAGTATTTT	CASSRGELSDTQYF
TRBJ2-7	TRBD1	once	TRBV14	TGTGCCAGCAGCCAAAGGACAGGGGGCGCAGCCGAGCAGTACTTC	CASSQRTGGAAEQYF
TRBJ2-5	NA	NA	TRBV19	TGTGCCAGTAGTGTGGGGGGGGCAAACCAAGAGACCCAGTACTTC	CASSVGGANQETQYF
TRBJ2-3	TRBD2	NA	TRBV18	TGTGCCAGCTCACCATCGGGGGGATTCACAGATACGCAGTATTTT	CASSPSGGFTDTQYF
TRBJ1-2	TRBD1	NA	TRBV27	TGTGCCAGCCAACCGGGACAGGGTAGGGTAGATGGCTACACCTTC	CASQPGQGRVDGYTF
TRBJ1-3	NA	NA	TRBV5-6	TGTGCCAGCAGCTCCCCAGGGGCGACTGGAAACACCATATATTTT	CASSSPGATGNTIYF
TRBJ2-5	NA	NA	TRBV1	TGCACCAGCAGCCAAGATACGAAGCGGGGGGACGAAGAGACCCAGTACTTC	CTSSQDTKRGDEETQYF
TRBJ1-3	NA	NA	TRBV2	TGTGCCAGCAGAACCCAACCGACCTACTCTGGAAACACCATATATTTT	CASRTQPTYSGNTIYF
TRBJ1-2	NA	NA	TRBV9	TGTGCCAGCAGCGTGTTTGATAGGGATTATCGTGGCTACACCTTC	CASSVFDRDYRGYTF
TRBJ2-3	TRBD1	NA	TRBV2	TGTGCCAGCAGTGACGGACAGGGGGCTACAGATACGCAGTATTTT	CASSDGQGATDTQYF
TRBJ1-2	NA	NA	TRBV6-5	TGTGCCAGCAGTCCCCTGGGGGCCCAAGGATATGGCTACACCTTC	CASSPLGAQGYGYTF
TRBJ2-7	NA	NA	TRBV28	TGTGCCAGCAGTCTAACGTACGAGCAGTACTTC	CASSLTYEQYF
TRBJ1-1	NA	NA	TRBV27	TGTGCCAGCAGTCCCGGGACTCTACCAATGAACACTGAAGCTTTCTTT	CASSPGTLPMNTEAFF
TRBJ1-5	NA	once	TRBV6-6	TGTGCCAGCAGGGCCGTTGGGACCTCACAGCCCCAGCATTTT	CASRAVGTSQPQHF
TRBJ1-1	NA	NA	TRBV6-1	TGTGCCAGCCGATTTGGGGGTGCGAACACTGAAGCTTTCTTT	CASRFGGANTEAFF
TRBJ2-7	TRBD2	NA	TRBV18	TGTGCCAGCTCACCCCGGACTAGCGGTTCGTACCAGTACTTC	CASSPRTSGSYQYF
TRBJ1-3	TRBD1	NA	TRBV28	TGTGCCAGCACAGGGGGCTGGGGAAACACCATATATTTT	CASTGGWGNTIYF
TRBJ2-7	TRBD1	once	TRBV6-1	TGTGCCAGCAGGGGGACAGGGTACAGCTACGAGCAGTACTTC	CASRGTGYSYEQYF
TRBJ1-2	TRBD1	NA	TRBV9	TGTGCCAGCAGCCCCCGAGGGACAGGGGGCGGTTTACTGAGTGGCTACACCTTC	CASSPRGTGGGLLSGYTF
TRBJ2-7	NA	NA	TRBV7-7	TGTGCTAGCAGCCCCCAGCCGGGAGATAACGAGCAGTACTTC	CASSPQPGDNEQYF
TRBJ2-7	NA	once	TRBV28	TGTGCCAGCAGTTTATATCCCCCATTGGGGCAGTACTTC	CASSLYPPLGQYF
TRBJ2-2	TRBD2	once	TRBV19	TGTGCCAGTAGTATCCCGCGGGGGTTACTCACCGGGGAGCTGTTTTTT	CASSIPRGLLTGELFF
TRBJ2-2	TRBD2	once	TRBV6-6	TGTGCCAGCAGCCCTAACAGCGGGGGGCTCACCGGGGAGCTGTTTTTT	CASSPNSGGLTGELFF
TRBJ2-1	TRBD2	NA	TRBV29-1	TGCAGCGTTGAACCTTGGGGAGGGCGGAATGAGCAGTTCTTC	CSVEPWGGRNEQFF
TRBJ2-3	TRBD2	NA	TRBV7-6	TGTGCCAGCAGCTCTAGCGGGGGGAGCACAGATACGCAGTATTTT	CASSSSGGSTDTQYF
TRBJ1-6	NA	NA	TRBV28	TGTGCCACCAGGGTGTCGGCGAATTCACCCCTCCACTTT	CATRVSANSPLHF
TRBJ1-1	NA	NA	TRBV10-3	TGTGCCATCAGTTCAAATCAGGGTCGGGACACTGAAGCTTTCTTT	CAISSNQGRDTEAFF